These T cell receptor beta chains were read from a single sample in a study of T cell responses to AZD1222 COVID-19 vaccine. TCRdb's copy holds only in-frame clones and misses some; the assay was immunoSEQ multiplex PCR. The data show around 94,000 clones, around 82% seen once. Sample: peripheral blood, taken on day 0 of AZD1222 vaccination. All receptors derive from an adult in good health. Both conserved end residues are part of each CDR3.

V gene | CDR3 protein
TRBV28 | CASSLFGVTSNTEAFF
TRBV27 | CASSLSTTPPGELFF
TRBV12-3/TRBV12-4 | CASSPNSSGYTF
TRBV18 | CASSLGDRSPLHF
TRBV2 | CASKRGLRQHITGFSGNTIYF
TRBV15 | CATSRVDRALKNYGYTF
TRBV19 | CASSIVAGNTGELFF
TRBV11-2 | CASSFPGQGASSPLHF
TRBV4-2 | CASSQPGQGDGYTF
TRBV28 | CASSAPGQGPNNSPLHF
TRBV10-3 | CAISGISQGEQFF
TRBV19 | CASSIAGLNQPQHF
TRBV5-4 | CASSLGGNTEAFF
TRBV28 | CASSRTGLAKNIQYF
TRBV28 | CATYQPLSGTQYF
TRBV28 | CASSSPRGASGRDTQYF
TRBV6-2/TRBV6-3 | CASSYPRMTGQGHNEQFF
TRBV2 | CASSEGPDYEQYF
TRBV3-1/TRBV3-2 | CASSQSSNRATNEKLFF
TRBV12-3/TRBV12-4 | CASSFGSNQPQHF
TRBV7-2 | CASSFSSNYGYTF
TRBV2 | CASSERSGGRGEKLFF
TRBV9 | CASSLVGWTTDTQYF
TRBV27 | CASSPVEALGGNQPQHF
TRBV27 | CASSPRGRQDYEQYF
TRBV6-5 | CASSSGQGAFDEQFF
TRBV29-1 | CSVETGRGVNTEAFF
TRBV19 | CASTNQRRSAFF
TRBV27 | CASSLIGGARTEAFF
TRBV14 | CASSPGTSVDNEQFF
TRBV14 | CASSPVRGYGYTF
TRBV2 | CASRGNTEAFF
TRBV7-2 | CASSLEGRSKEQYF
TRBV7-9 | CASSFVVGANTEAFF
TRBV19 | CASADGNTEAFF
TRBV7-7 | CASSLAGSSVTYNEQFF
TRBV14 | CASSSTQGWNTEAFF
TRBV4-1 | CASSQMTGGFNNEQFF
TRBV14 | CASSRQPSHRNEQFF
TRBV4-1 | CASSQGGQPNEKLFF